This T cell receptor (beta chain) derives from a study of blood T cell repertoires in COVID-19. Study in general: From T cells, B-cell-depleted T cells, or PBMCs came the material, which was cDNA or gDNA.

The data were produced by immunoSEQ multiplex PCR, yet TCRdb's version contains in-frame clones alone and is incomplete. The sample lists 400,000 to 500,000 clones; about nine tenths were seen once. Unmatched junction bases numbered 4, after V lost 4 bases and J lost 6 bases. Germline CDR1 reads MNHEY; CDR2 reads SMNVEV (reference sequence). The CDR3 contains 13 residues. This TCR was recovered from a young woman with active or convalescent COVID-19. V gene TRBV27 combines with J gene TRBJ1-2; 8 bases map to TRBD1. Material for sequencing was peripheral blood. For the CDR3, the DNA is TGTGCCAGCAGTTACGGACAGGGAGATGGCTACACCTTC. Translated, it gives CASSYGQGDGYTF.